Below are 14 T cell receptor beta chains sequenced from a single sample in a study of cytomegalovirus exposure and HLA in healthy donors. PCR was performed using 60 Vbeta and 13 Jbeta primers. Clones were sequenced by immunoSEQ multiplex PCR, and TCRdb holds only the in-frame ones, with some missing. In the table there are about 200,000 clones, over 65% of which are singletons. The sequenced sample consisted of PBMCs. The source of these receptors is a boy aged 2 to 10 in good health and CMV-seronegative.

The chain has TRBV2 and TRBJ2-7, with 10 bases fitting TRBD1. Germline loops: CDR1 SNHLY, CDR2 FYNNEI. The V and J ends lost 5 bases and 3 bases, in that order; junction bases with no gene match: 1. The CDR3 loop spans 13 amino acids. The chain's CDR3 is CASSRTGGYEQYF. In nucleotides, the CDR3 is TGTGCCAGCAGTAGGACAGGGGGCTACGAGCAGTACTTC.

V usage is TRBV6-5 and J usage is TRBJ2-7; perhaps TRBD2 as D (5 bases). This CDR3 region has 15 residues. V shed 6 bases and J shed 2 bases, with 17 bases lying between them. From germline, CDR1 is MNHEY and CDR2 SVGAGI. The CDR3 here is CASRLRPSGPYEQYF. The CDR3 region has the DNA TGTGCCAGCAGGCTCAGGCCCAGCGGACCCTACGAGCAGTACTTC.

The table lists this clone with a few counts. DNA of the CDR3: TGTGCCAGAGGGGGACAGGGGGGCTATGGCTACACCTTC. Its translation: CARGGQGGYGYTF. The rearrangement uses TRBV6-5 and TRBJ1-2; 11 bases map to TRBD1. The CDR3 totals 13 residues. Germline values: CDR1 MNHEY, CDR2 SVGAGI. The J segment lost 4 bases and the V segment lost 9 bases, leaving 4 bases of the junction unmatched.

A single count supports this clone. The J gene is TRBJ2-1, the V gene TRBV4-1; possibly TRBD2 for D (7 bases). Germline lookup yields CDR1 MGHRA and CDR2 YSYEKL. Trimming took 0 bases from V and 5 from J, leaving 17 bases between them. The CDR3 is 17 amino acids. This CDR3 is CASSQDPPGGTHNEQFF. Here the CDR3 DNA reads TGCGCCAGCAGCCAAGATCCCCCGGGGGGCACCCACAATGAGCAGTTCTTC.

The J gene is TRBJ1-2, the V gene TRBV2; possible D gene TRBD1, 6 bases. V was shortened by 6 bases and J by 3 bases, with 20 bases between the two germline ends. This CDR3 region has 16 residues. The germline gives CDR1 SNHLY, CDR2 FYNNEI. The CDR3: CASSPGRGRTDYGYTF. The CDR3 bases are TGTGCCAGCAGCCCCGGGAGGGGCAGGACAGACTATGGCTACACCTTC.

The CDR3 sequence is CASSPPGQGVCEQFF. The DNA of the CDR3 is TGTGCCAGCAGTCCCCCGGGACAGGGAGTATGTGAGCAGTTCTTC. V is TRBV27 and J is TRBJ2-1, with 9 positions matching TRBD1. CDR1 is MNHEY and CDR2 is SMNVEV in the germline V gene (reference sequence). With V trimmed by 5 bases and J by 9 bases, 11 bases remained unmatched. This CDR3 has 15 residues.

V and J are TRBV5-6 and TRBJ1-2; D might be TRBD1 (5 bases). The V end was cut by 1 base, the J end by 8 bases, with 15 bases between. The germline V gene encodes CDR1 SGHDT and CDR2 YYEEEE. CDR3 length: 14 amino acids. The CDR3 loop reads CASSLQGAPGGYTF. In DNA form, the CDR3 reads TGTGCCAGCAGCTTGCAAGGTGCCCCAGGGGGCTACACCTTC.

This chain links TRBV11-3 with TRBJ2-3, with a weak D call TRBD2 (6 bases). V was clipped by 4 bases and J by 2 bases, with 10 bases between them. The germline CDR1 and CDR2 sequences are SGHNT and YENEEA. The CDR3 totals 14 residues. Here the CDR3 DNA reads TGTGCCAGCAGCTCCCGCGGGGTCACAGATACGCAGTATTTT. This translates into CASSSRGVTDTQYF.

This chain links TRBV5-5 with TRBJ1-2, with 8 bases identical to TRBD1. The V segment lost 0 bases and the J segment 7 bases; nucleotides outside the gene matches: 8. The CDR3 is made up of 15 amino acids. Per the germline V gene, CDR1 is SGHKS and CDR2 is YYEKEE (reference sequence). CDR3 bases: TGTGCCAGCAGCTTGGTCCCGCAGGGGGCGTCTGGCTACACCTTC. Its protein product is CASSLVPQGASGYTF.

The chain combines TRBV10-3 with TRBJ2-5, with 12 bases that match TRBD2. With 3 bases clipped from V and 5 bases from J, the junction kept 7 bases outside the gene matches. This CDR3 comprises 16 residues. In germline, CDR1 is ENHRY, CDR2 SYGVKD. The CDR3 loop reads CAISDTLAGGRETQYF. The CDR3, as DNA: TGTGCCATCAGTGATACCCTAGCGGGGGGGCGGGAGACCCAGTACTTC.

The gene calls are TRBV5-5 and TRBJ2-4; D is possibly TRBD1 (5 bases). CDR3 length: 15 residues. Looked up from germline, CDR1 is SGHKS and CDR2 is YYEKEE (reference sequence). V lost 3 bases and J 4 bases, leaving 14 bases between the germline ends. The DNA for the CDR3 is TGTGCCAGCAGCTCACCCCGTGGGGCTAAAAACATTCAGTACTTC. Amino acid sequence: CASSSPRGAKNIQYF.

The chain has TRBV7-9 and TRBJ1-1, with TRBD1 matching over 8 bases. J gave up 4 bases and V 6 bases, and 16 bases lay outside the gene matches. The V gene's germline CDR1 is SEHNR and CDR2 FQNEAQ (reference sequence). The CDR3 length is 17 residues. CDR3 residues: CASSYPSRDRLSTEAFF. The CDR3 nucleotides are TGTGCCAGCAGTTATCCCTCCCGGGACAGGCTTAGCACTGAAGCTTTCTTT.

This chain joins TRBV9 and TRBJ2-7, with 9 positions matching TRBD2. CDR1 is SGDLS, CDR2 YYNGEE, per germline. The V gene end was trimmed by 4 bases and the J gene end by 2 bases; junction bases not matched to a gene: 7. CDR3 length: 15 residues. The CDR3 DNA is TGTGCCAGCAGCCCATCTAGCGGGGCCACCTACGAGCAGTACTTC. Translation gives CASSPSSGATYEQYF.

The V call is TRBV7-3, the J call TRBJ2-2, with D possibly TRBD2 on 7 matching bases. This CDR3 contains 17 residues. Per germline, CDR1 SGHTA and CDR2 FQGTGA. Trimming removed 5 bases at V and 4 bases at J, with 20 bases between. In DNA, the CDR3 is TGTGCCAGCAGCAAAGTAGGGCAGGGGACTATCACCGGGGAGCTGTTTTTT. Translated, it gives CASSKVGQGTITGELFF.